These T cell receptor beta chains were read from a single sample in a study of vaccination and CD4 T cells after COVID-19. TCRdb passed the PCR reads through MiXCR, listing each CDR3 protein once. There are approximately 15,000 distinct CDR3 sequences in the sample; 40% to 65% occur only once, and 8% to 13% lies in the top ten. These receptors' targets are unknown. The sequencing here drew on CD4+ T cells from blood, cultured in vitro, taken before SARS-CoV-2 vaccination. The source is a human donor who had recovered from COVID-19. Each CDR3 is given with its conserved first and last residue. The order of the fields is V gene, clone size, D gene, J gene, CDR3 DNA, CDR3 protein. The D gene is left open where the match is weak. Some rows mark clone size as missing; the rest say once, few, many or name a class of expanded clone.

>TRBV15|-|-|TRBJ1-5
TGTGCCACCAGCAGAGACTATAGCAATCAGCCCCAGCATTTT
CATSRDYSNQPQHF
>TRBV27|-|-|TRBJ1-6
TGTGCCGGCAGTTCCTCGAAGCAGGGTGCGGTCTATAATTCACCCCTCCACTTT
CAGSSSKQGAVYNSPLHF
>TRBV4-2|-|-|TRBJ1-5
TGTGCCAGCAGCCAAGGTGTTGAGGTGGATCAGCCCCAGCATTTT
CASSQGVEVDQPQHF
>TRBV6-5|few|-|TRBJ1-5
TGTGCCAGCAGTTCACGACTAGGATCCCAGCATTTT
CASSSRLGSQHF
>TRBV20-1|-|TRBD1|TRBJ1-4
TGCAGTGCTAGTGAGGCGACAGGGGGCACTATAGGCGGAAAACTGTTTTTT
CSASEATGGTIGGKLFF
>TRBV20-1|-|TRBD2|TRBJ2-7
TGCAGTGCCCCATTAGCGGGAGGCCCGGCCTACGAGCAGTACTTC
CSAPLAGGPAYEQYF
>TRBV14|-|-|TRBJ2-7
TGTGCCAGCAGCCCCTATGGGCGGGAGCAGTACTTC
CASSPYGREQYF
>TRBV6-5|once|-|TRBJ2-3
TGTGCCAGCAGTTACTCTTTAGGGGGGGTCGGAGGGACAGATACGCAGTATTTT
CASSYSLGGVGGTDTQYF
>TRBV19|-|-|TRBJ1-2
TGTGCCGCAGGGACCGGGGCCGAAAACTATGGCTACACCTTC
CAAGTGAENYGYTF
>TRBV30|-|-|TRBJ1-2
TGTGCCTGGAGGAGAGTGGTTAATAACTATGGCTACACCTTC
CAWRRVVNNYGYTF
>TRBV6-5|few|-|TRBJ2-7
TGTGCCAGCAGTTACTCGACTAGTGGAGGCCTCGAGCAGTACTTC
CASSYSTSGGLEQYF
>TRBV19|few|TRBD1|TRBJ1-2
TGTGCCAGTAGTGTACGACAGGGAAACTATGGCTACACCTTC
CASSVRQGNYGYTF
>TRBV5-4|-|TRBD2|TRBJ2-1
TGTGCCAGCAGCTTGGATGGCGGGGGTTACAATGAGCAGTTCTTC
CASSLDGGGYNEQFF
>TRBV4-2|few|TRBD1|TRBJ1-5
TGTGCCAGCAGCCAAGCGGGACAGGGGGATCAGCCCCAGCATTTT
CASSQAGQGDQPQHF
>TRBV6-1|medium-sized|TRBD1|TRBJ2-1
TGTGCCAGTAGCCGCAGGACAGGGGTCAAGCGGGGCGGATTCAATGAGCAGTTCTTC
CASSRRTGVKRGGFNEQFF
>TRBV6-4|-|-|TRBJ2-3
TGTGCCAGCAGTGACTCGGGCAGGGATACGCAGTATTTT
CASSDSGRDTQYF
>TRBV7-2|few|TRBD1|TRBJ2-5
TGTGCCAGCAGCCCGGACAGGGTGTCGGCCCAGTACTTC
CASSPDRVSAQYF
>TRBV28|-|-|TRBJ1-2
TGTGCCACCTATTCAAGTGGGGACTATGGCTACACCTTC
CATYSSGDYGYTF
>TRBV6-2/TRBV6-3|-|TRBD2|TRBJ2-5
TGTGCCAGCAGCCGGACTAGCGGGAGTGAGACCCAGTACTTC
CASSRTSGSETQYF
>TRBV7-2|-|-|TRBJ2-1
TGTGCCAGCAGCTTAGCAGGGGCGAAGGCTAATGAGCAGTTCTTC
CASSLAGAKANEQFF
>TRBV30|-|TRBD2|TRBJ2-5
TGTGCCTGGAGTGGCCCTAGCGGGGGGGCCGCGGAGACCCAGTACTTC
CAWSGPSGGAAETQYF
>TRBV7-8|-|-|TRBJ1-5
TGTGCCAGCAGCTTAGCAGGAGTGAATCAGCCCCAGCATTTT
CASSLAGVNQPQHF
>TRBV30|few|TRBD1|TRBJ1-1
TGTGCCTGGAACGAGGGGACAGGGGCTAACACTGAAGCTTTCTTT
CAWNEGTGANTEAFF
>TRBV7-8|-|TRBD1|TRBJ1-4
TGTGCCAGCAGCAGTAACAGGGGAACGACTAATGAAAAACTGTTTTTT
CASSSNRGTTNEKLFF
>TRBV7-2|-|-|TRBJ2-5
TGTGCCAGCAGCGTTTTACCCGAGACCCAGTACTTC
CASSVLPETQYF
>TRBV15|-|-|TRBJ1-6
TGTGCCACCAGCAGAGATAGAGGAAATAATTCACCCCTCCACTTT
CATSRDRGNNSPLHF
>TRBV2|-|-|TRBJ1-6
TGTGCCAGCAGGACAGGTTTGCTCTCACCCCTCCACTTT
CASRTGLLSPLHF
>TRBV7-3|-|-|TRBJ2-7
TGTGCCAGCAGCCGTAGCGGCAGCTCCTACGAGCAGTACTTC
CASSRSGSSYEQYF
>TRBV20-1|-|-|TRBJ2-3
TGCAGCCGAACTAGGGGGAGAGGAGATACGCAGTATTTT
CSRTRGRGDTQYF